This T cell receptor (beta chain) appears in the sequencing data of a study of blood T cells in healthy people across ages. This clonotype was seen only a few times. PCR was performed a second time for about 7 to 12 cycles using a sample-barcoded 5' primer and a J-beta primer mix. In TCRdb, the 5' RACE reads were re-called with MiXCR into one record per CDR3 protein. The sample has 600,000 to 1,000,000 distinct CDR3 sequences; more than 20% are singletons. Germline V gene data show CDR1 as SGHTA and CDR2 as FQGNSA. The CDR3 totals 13 residues. Trimming removed 3 bases from V and 10 bases from J; junction bases left unmatched: 5. The sample also formed part of further work on T cells of mothers and their children. According to that study: Donation involved three healthy Caucasian mothers and the six children that they had. Thymic selection shapes TCR recombination output in related pairs, and it does so similarly in unrelated pairs.

The sequence was obtained from a boy younger than 18 in good health. The V and J genes are TRBV7-2 and TRBJ2-4; 8 nucleotides align to TRBD1. Sequenced sample: blood. The CDR3 here is CASSLETGGIQYF. DNA for the CDR3: TGTGCCAGCAGCTTGGAAACAGGGGGAATTCAGTACTTC.